This T cell receptor beta chain was recorded in a study of T cells in Graves' hyperthyroidism and ophthalmopathy. Background on the study: Peripheral blood was taken when the disease was first diagnosed, before any treatment began. General study findings and limits: Model predictions of ophthalmopathy came a median approximately 6.5 months before onset.

Details on this clonotype: Antigen: not known.

The CDR3 extends over 13 amino acids. V lost 2 bases to trimming and J lost 5 bases, with 10 bases between them. Germline V lookup: CDR1 LNHDA, CDR2 SQIVND (reference sequence). There were TCR beta CDR3 regions amplified from RNA transcripts. The TCR CDR3 was amplified in a first-round RT-PCR using the HTBI primer set. Each CDR3 protein is one row after TCRdb ran MiXCR on the multiplex PCR reads. The profile shows more than 100,000 distinct CDR3 sequences, over 45% of them singletons. The study defined stable Graves' hyperthyroidism as no ophthalmopathy progression within 18 months. Each diagnosis was grounded in clinical symptoms, serum thyroxine and TRAb, thyroid ultrasound, and orbital computed tomography.

Sequencing was done on a sample of blood. V and J are TRBV19 and TRBJ2-7; D unresolved. The source of this sequence is a man aged 35-49 years with Graves' hyperthyroidism. In nucleotides, the CDR3 is TGTGCCAGTAGTATATGGAGCAGAAACGAGCAGTACTTC. It codes for CASSIWSRNEQYF.